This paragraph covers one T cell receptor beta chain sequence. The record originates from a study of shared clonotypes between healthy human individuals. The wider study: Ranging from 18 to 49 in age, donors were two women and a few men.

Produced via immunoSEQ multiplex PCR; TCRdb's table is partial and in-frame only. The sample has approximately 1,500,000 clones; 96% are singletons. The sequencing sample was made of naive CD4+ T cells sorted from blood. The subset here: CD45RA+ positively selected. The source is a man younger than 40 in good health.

The CDR3: CASSFRGPNYGYTF. The DNA for the CDR3 is TGCGCCAGCAGCTTCAGGGGCCCTAACTATGGCTACACCTTC. The rearrangement links TRBV5-1 to TRBJ1-2; perhaps TRBD1 as D (6 bases). The CDR3 extends over 14 amino acids. Germline V gene data show CDR1 as SGHRS and CDR2 as YFSETQ. The V and J ends lost 2 bases and 0 bases respectively, with 8 bases between them.